Listed below are T cell receptor beta chains from one sample, sequenced in a study of blood T cell repertoires in COVID-19. Clones were read by immunoSEQ multiplex PCR, and TCRdb kept only the in-frame ones, dropping some. The table has under 85,000 clones, around 77% seen once. Sequenced input: peripheral blood. The source is a human donor in a cohort sampled during active COVID-19. The CDR3 runs from the conserved cysteine through the conserved F or W. The order of the fields is CDR3 DNA, CDR3 protein, J gene, V gene, clone size, D gene. The D gene is left open where the match is weak. Clone size is not always given. Where it is, it says once, few, many or a class for expanded clones.

CDR3nt: TGTGCCAGCAACTGGGGGGAGAGCTACGAGCAGTACTTC; CDR3aa: CASNWGESYEQYF; j_gene: TRBJ2-7; v_gene: TRBV11-2; abundance: once; d_gene: NA
CDR3nt: TGTGCCAGCACCCCACAGGGGGGTAGTCCTCAGCATTTT; CDR3aa: CASTPQGGSPQHF; j_gene: TRBJ1-5; v_gene: TRBV27; abundance: NA; d_gene: TRBD1
CDR3nt: TGCGCCAGCAGCACCGACAGATTAGGGGCTTTCTTT; CDR3aa: CASSTDRLGAFF; j_gene: TRBJ1-1; v_gene: TRBV10-2; abundance: NA; d_gene: NA
CDR3nt: TGTGCCAGCTCACCACTTGGACAGGAAGTGGAAAAACTGTTTTTT; CDR3aa: CASSPLGQEVEKLFF; j_gene: TRBJ1-4; v_gene: TRBV18; abundance: once; d_gene: TRBD1
CDR3nt: TGTGCCAGCAGATCGCCGGGACAGGGGGCCCGTTCCTACGAGCAGTACTTC; CDR3aa: CASRSPGQGARSYEQYF; j_gene: TRBJ2-7; v_gene: TRBV5-5; abundance: NA; d_gene: TRBD1
CDR3nt: TGTGCCATCAGTGAGTCGGCAGGGGACTATGGCTACACCTTC; CDR3aa: CAISESAGDYGYTF; j_gene: TRBJ1-2; v_gene: TRBV10-3; abundance: NA; d_gene: NA
CDR3nt: TGTGCCAGCAGCTTAGCGTGGGCTCTCGGCACAGATACGCAGTATTTT; CDR3aa: CASSLAWALGTDTQYF; j_gene: TRBJ2-3; v_gene: TRBV7-6; abundance: NA; d_gene: NA
CDR3nt: TGTGCCAGCAGCCGCCTGATGGGCGCCGACGAGCAGTATTTC; CDR3aa: CASSRLMGADEQYF; j_gene: TRBJ2-7; v_gene: TRBV5-8; abundance: NA; d_gene: NA
CDR3nt: TGTGCCAGCAGCTTAACAGGGAACACTGAAGCTTTCTTT; CDR3aa: CASSLTGNTEAFF; j_gene: TRBJ1-1; v_gene: TRBV7-9; abundance: NA; d_gene: NA
CDR3nt: TGTGCCAGCAGCCAAGTCAGGGGCGGCTCCTACGAGCAGTACTTC; CDR3aa: CASSQVRGGSYEQYF; j_gene: TRBJ2-7; v_gene: TRBV14; abundance: NA; d_gene: NA
CDR3nt: TGCGCCAGCAGCGCTGGACAGGGCTTGACTGAAGCTTTCTTT; CDR3aa: CASSAGQGLTEAFF; j_gene: TRBJ1-1; v_gene: TRBV5-1; abundance: NA; d_gene: TRBD1
CDR3nt: TGTGCCAGCAGTTACTCGGCGGGGGACTACAATGAGCAGTTCTTC; CDR3aa: CASSYSAGDYNEQFF; j_gene: TRBJ2-1; v_gene: TRBV6-5; abundance: NA; d_gene: TRBD2
CDR3nt: TGTGCCAGCAGTTTGCTTCGGGGGAACACTGAAGCTTTCTTT; CDR3aa: CASSLLRGNTEAFF; j_gene: TRBJ1-1; v_gene: TRBV28; abundance: NA; d_gene: NA
CDR3nt: TGTGCCAGCAGTTTTTGGGACAGGGGGCGTGTGTACTTC; CDR3aa: CASSFWDRGRVYF; j_gene: TRBJ2-7; v_gene: TRBV27; abundance: NA; d_gene: TRBD1
CDR3nt: TGTGCCAGTAGTATTTATGGGGGCTCCGGGGCCAACGTCCTGACTTTC; CDR3aa: CASSIYGGSGANVLTF; j_gene: TRBJ2-6; v_gene: TRBV19; abundance: NA; d_gene: NA
CDR3nt: TGTGCCAGCAGTGGCCCGCGGGGGGGCACCGGGGAGCTGTTTTTT; CDR3aa: CASSGPRGGTGELFF; j_gene: TRBJ2-2; v_gene: TRBV2; abundance: NA; d_gene: TRBD2
CDR3nt: TGTGCCAGCAGCTTCTTTCAGGGTACTGAAGCTTTCTTT; CDR3aa: CASSFFQGTEAFF; j_gene: TRBJ1-1; v_gene: TRBV7-9; abundance: few; d_gene: NA
CDR3nt: TGTGCCAGCAGCGTGGCGGGACAGGGGGCCTCCTACGAGCAGTACTTC; CDR3aa: CASSVAGQGASYEQYF; j_gene: TRBJ2-7; v_gene: TRBV9; abundance: NA; d_gene: TRBD1
CDR3nt: TGTGCCAGCTCACTCCTACGACCGGCGACAGGGTATGTTGATACGCAGTATTTT; CDR3aa: CASSLLRPATGYVDTQYF; j_gene: TRBJ2-3; v_gene: TRBV18; abundance: NA; d_gene: TRBD1
CDR3nt: TGTGCCAGCAGCCCCCAGGTGGGAAACACCATATATTTT; CDR3aa: CASSPQVGNTIYF; j_gene: TRBJ1-3; v_gene: TRBV7-6; abundance: few; d_gene: NA
CDR3nt: TGTGCCAGCAGTCCTATACAGGGTACCTACGAGCAGTACTTC; CDR3aa: CASSPIQGTYEQYF; j_gene: TRBJ2-7; v_gene: TRBV6-5; abundance: NA; d_gene: NA
CDR3nt: TGTGCCAGTAGTACGCACCCCCTCCAGGGAAACGAGCAGTACTTC; CDR3aa: CASSTHPLQGNEQYF; j_gene: TRBJ2-7; v_gene: TRBV19; abundance: NA; d_gene: NA
CDR3nt: TGTGCCAGCTCCCGGCTTTATACAGAGGGCCCTCAAGAGACCCAGTACTTC; CDR3aa: CASSRLYTEGPQETQYF; j_gene: TRBJ2-5; v_gene: TRBV18; abundance: NA; d_gene: NA
CDR3nt: TGTGCCAGCAGCTTGACAGGAGCTAACTATGGCTACACCTTC; CDR3aa: CASSLTGANYGYTF; j_gene: TRBJ1-2; v_gene: TRBV5-8; abundance: few; d_gene: NA
CDR3nt: TGTGCCAGCATCCCGACAGGGCCTAATTCACCCCTCCACTTT; CDR3aa: CASIPTGPNSPLHF; j_gene: TRBJ1-6; v_gene: TRBV2; abundance: NA; d_gene: TRBD1
CDR3nt: TGTGCCAGTAGTATAAACAGGGGGTCCCTCTACGAGCAGTACTTC; CDR3aa: CASSINRGSLYEQYF; j_gene: TRBJ2-7; v_gene: TRBV19; abundance: NA; d_gene: TRBD1
CDR3nt: TGTGCCAGCAGGTTGGGGGCCGCGGGACAGGAAGCTTTCTTT; CDR3aa: CASRLGAAGQEAFF; j_gene: TRBJ1-1; v_gene: TRBV28; abundance: NA; d_gene: TRBD1
CDR3nt: TGTGCCAGCAGCTTAGATCTGCTAGCGAGGGATGAGCAGTTCTTC; CDR3aa: CASSLDLLARDEQFF; j_gene: TRBJ2-1; v_gene: TRBV11-2; abundance: NA; d_gene: NA
CDR3nt: TGTGCCAGTAGTATAGTCCGAGGGAGCGGATTCCGGGGCACCGGGGAGCTGTTTTTT; CDR3aa: CASSIVRGSGFRGTGELFF; j_gene: TRBJ2-2; v_gene: TRBV19; abundance: NA; d_gene: NA
CDR3nt: TGTGCCAGCAGTGTTCCAGGGGCTTCCACCTACGAGCAGTACTTC; CDR3aa: CASSVPGASTYEQYF; j_gene: TRBJ2-7; v_gene: TRBV28; abundance: NA; d_gene: NA
CDR3nt: TGTGCCAGCAGCTTACCCCTGGGCGCCACCATATATTTT; CDR3aa: CASSLPLGATIYF; j_gene: TRBJ1-3; v_gene: TRBV7-8; abundance: NA; d_gene: NA
CDR3nt: TGTGCCAGCAGACTGACGGGAGGCTACACCTTC; CDR3aa: CASRLTGGYTF; j_gene: TRBJ1-2; v_gene: TRBV12-3/TRBV12-4; abundance: NA; d_gene: NA
CDR3nt: TGTGCCTGGACGAGGACAGGGGGCAATGAGCAGTTCTTC; CDR3aa: CAWTRTGGNEQFF; j_gene: TRBJ2-1; v_gene: TRBV30; abundance: NA; d_gene: TRBD1